These 17 T cell receptor beta chains came from one sample sequenced in a study of blood T cells in healthy people across ages. Combining a sample-barcoded 5' primer with a J-beta primer mix, a second PCR ran for roughly 6 to 11 cycles. TCRdb reprocessed the 5' RACE reads with MiXCR, giving one entry per CDR3 protein. Of 1.5 million or so distinct CDR3 sequences in the sample, approximately 43% are singletons; the top ten hold roughly 3.7%. Source material: blood. These receptors all come from a young woman in good health.

The rearrangement links TRBV5-1 to TRBJ1-1; a weak D match, TRBD1 (5 bases). Germline assignment: CDR1 SGHRS and CDR2 YFSETQ. Trimming took off 2 bases at V and 3 bases at J, with 11 bases between the two ends. This CDR3 comprises 14 residues. As DNA, the CDR3 is TGCGCCAGCAGCTTCCAGAGGGGTCACACTGAAGCTTTCTTT. As protein: CASSFQRGHTEAFF.

V gene TRBV3-1 combines with J gene TRBJ1-1; 7 nucleotides agree with TRBD1. Trimming cost V 1 base and J 4 bases; bases outside gene matches: 6. The CDR3 runs to 15 residues. CDR1 is LGHDT, CDR2 YNNKEL, per germline (reference sequence). The CDR3 here is CASSQGGQIGTEAFF. Written as DNA, the CDR3 is TGTGCCAGCAGCCAAGGGGGACAGATAGGCACTGAAGCTTTCTTT. Looking up the rest from reference TRBV3-1 and TRBJ1-1 gives the full variable domain: DTAVSQTPKYLVTQMGNDKSIKCEQNLGHDTMYWYKQDSKKFLKIMFSYNNKELIINETVPNRFSPKSPDKAHLNLHINSLELGDSAVYFCASSQGGQIGTEAFFGQGTRLTVV.

This clonotype was observed a few times. The gene calls are TRBV4-1 and TRBJ2-5, with a tentative D call TRBD1 (5 bases). The germline gives CDR1 MGHRA, CDR2 YSYEKL. V was shortened by 1 base and J by 10 bases, with 16 bases between the two germline ends. The CDR3 has 14 amino acids. CDR3: CASSQVRALGDQYF. CDR3 DNA: TGCGCCAGCAGCCAAGTCAGGGCTCTTGGGGACCAGTACTTC.

The chain links TRBV2 to TRBJ1-1, with TRBD1 matching over 7 bases. CDR1 and CDR2 from the germline V gene are SNHLY and FYNNEI. V lost 8 bases, J lost 3 bases, and 9 bases stayed unmatched. The CDR3 sequence is 14 residues long. The CDR3 DNA follows: TGTGCCAGCTCCCGGGACAGAGAGGACACTGAAGCTTTCTTT. Its translation is CASSRDREDTEAFF.

A few counts support this clonotype. The chain employs TRBV6-1 and TRBJ2-3, with D possibly TRBD2 on 5 matching bases. Germline CDR1 and CDR2: MNHNS and SASEGT. The ends were cut back, 8 bases at V and 6 bases at J, with 12 bases in the middle. This CDR3 spans 12 amino acids. CDR3 sequence (DNA): TGTGCCAGCGAGGGAGTAAGGGATACGCAGTATTTT. Protein sequence: CASEGVRDTQYF.

For this clonotype: This may arise from a read error, as a much more abundant clone is one base away. The gene calls are TRBV20-1 and TRBJ2-5; 9 positions match TRBD2. Germline-derived CDR1 and CDR2 are DFQATT and SNEGSKA (reference sequence). This CDR3 region has 13 residues. The J segment lost 11 bases and the V segment lost 1 base, leaving 8 bases of the junction unmatched. CDR3 sequence (DNA): TGCAGTGCTAGAGTACTAGCGGGCAATGAGCAGTACTTC. Protein: CSARVLAGNEQYF.

This clonotype was seen only a few times. The chain couples TRBV7-8 to TRBJ2-3, with TRBD2 identical over 8 bases. The junction had 8 bases not matched to a gene; V was cut back by 5 bases and J by 4 bases. The CDR3 is 15 amino acids. The germline V gene encodes CDR1 SGHVS and CDR2 FQNEAQ. CDR3 nucleotide sequence: TGTGCCAGCAGCGCCGGACTAGCCCTGCCAGATACGCAGTATTTT. Translated, it gives CASSAGLALPDTQYF.

This clonotype was counted a few times. The rearrangement links TRBV9 to TRBJ2-7; no clear D gene. CDR3 length: 13 amino acids. The V gene lost 0 bases and the J gene lost 3 bases, with 7 bases spanning the gap. In germline, CDR1 is SGDLS, CDR2 YYNGEE. The DNA of the CDR3 is TGTGCCAGCAGCGTAGCAGACCTCTACGAGCAGTACTTC. Translated, it gives CASSVADLYEQYF.

J is TRBJ2-6 and V is TRBV4-3; D gene uncertain. The germline V gene encodes CDR1 LGHNA and CDR2 YSLEER. This CDR3 spans 16 amino acids. V shed 2 bases and J shed 0 bases, with 8 bases lying between them. For the CDR3, the DNA is TGCGCCAGCAGCCAACTCAGCTTCTCTGGGGCCAACGTCCTGACTTTC. Protein product: CASSQLSFSGANVLTF.

The chain joins TRBV7-2 to TRBJ1-4; 9 bases line up with TRBD1. CDR1 is SGHTA and CDR2 is FQGNSA in the germline V gene. The CDR3 totals 18 residues. Losses at the gene ends were 1 base for V and 3 bases for J; bases not matched to a gene: 9. The CDR3 sequence is CASSLGVGQGVANEKLFF. The CDR3 bases are TGTGCCAGCAGCTTAGGAGTGGGACAGGGTGTGGCTAATGAAAAACTGTTTTTT.

The chain has TRBV7-2 and TRBJ2-1, with 8 bases fitting TRBD2. The V and J ends lost 4 bases and 10 bases, in that order; junction bases with no gene match: 21. Germline lookup yields CDR1 SGHTA and CDR2 FQGNSA. The CDR3 loop spans 18 amino acids. CDR3 region: CASSSRGTGGLYRYEQFF. The CDR3 nucleotides are TGTGCCAGCAGCTCCCGGGGTACGGGGGGGCTATACCGTTACGAGCAGTTCTTC.

The chain's CDR3 is CASSLLRRTGSNTEAFF. In DNA, the CDR3 is TGTGCCAGCAGTCTACTTCGCCGGACAGGGTCGAACACTGAAGCTTTCTTT. The J gene is TRBJ1-1, the V gene TRBV6-2 or TRBV6-3; TRBD1 matches 8 bases. The CDR3 consists of 17 residues. Germline V gene data show CDR1 as MNHEY and CDR2 as SVGEGT. V shed 5 bases and J 1 base; nucleotides not matched to a gene: 12.

The chain links TRBV19 to TRBJ2-2; no definite D call. There are 13 residues in the CDR3. V was shortened by 2 bases and J by 8 bases, with 9 bases between the two germline ends. In germline, CDR1 is LNHDA, CDR2 SQIVND (reference sequence). CDR3 in DNA: TGTGCCAGTAGTATATCGGCACCGGGGGAGCTGTTTTTT. Translated, it gives CASSISAPGELFF.

Ten or more counts support this clonotype. The genes are TRBV20-1 and TRBJ2-1; TRBD2 matches 11 bases. The CDR3 is made up of 17 amino acids. Germline V gene sequence: CDR1 DFQATT, CDR2 SNEGSKA (reference sequence). V shed 0 bases and J 4 bases; nucleotides not matched to a gene: 8. The CDR3 DNA reads TGCAGTGCTAGAGAGATTGGGACTAGCGGAACTTACAATGAGCAGTTCTTC. Its protein product is CSAREIGTSGTYNEQFF.

The chain carries TRBV29-1 and TRBJ2-2; D gene unclear. Germline loops: CDR1 SQVTM, CDR2 ANQGSEA. CDR3 length: 13 amino acids. Trimming stripped 4 bases from V and 4 bases from J, with 10 bases between. The CDR3 coding sequence is TGCAGCGTTGCGTTGGTTCTCACCGGGGAGCTGTTTTTT. It encodes CSVALVLTGELFF.

This clonotype was picked up a small number of times. This sequence joins TRBV4-1 and TRBJ1-4, with D hard to call. The germline gives CDR1 MGHRA, CDR2 YSYEKL. Trimming left V 1 base short and J 4 bases short, with 13 bases between. CDR3 size: 16 residues. In DNA, the CDR3 is TGCGCCAGCAGCCAAGGTACTGGCCCCCGTAATGAAAAACTGTTTTTT. This encodes CASSQGTGPRNEKLFF.

The chain uses TRBV25-1 and TRBJ2-5, with no clear D. This CDR3 comprises 15 residues. CDR1 is MGHDK, CDR2 SYGVNS, per germline. Trimming took 3 bases from V and 1 from J, leaving 12 bases between them. The CDR3 protein is CASSDSRSPQETQYF. The DNA for the CDR3 is TGTGCCAGCAGTGATTCTCGAAGCCCCCAAGAGACCCAGTACTTC.